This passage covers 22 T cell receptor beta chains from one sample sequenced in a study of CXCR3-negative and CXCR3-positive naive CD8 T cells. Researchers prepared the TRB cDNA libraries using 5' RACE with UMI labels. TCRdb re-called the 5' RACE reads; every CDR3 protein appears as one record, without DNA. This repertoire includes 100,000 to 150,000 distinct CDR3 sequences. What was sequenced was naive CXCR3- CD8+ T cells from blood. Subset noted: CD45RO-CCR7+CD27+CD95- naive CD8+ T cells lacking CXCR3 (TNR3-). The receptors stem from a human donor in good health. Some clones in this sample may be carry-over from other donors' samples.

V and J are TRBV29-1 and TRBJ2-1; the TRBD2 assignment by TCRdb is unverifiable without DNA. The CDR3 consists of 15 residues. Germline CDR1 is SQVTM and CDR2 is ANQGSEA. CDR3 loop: CSVDGLAGGEDEQFF.

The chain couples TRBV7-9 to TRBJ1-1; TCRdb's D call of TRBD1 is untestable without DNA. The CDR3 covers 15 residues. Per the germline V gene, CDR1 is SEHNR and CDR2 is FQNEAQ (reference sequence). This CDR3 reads CASSLGTEMNTEAFF.

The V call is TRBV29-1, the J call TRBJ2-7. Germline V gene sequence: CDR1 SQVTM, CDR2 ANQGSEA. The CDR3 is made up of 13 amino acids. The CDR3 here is CSRVGRSSYEQYF.

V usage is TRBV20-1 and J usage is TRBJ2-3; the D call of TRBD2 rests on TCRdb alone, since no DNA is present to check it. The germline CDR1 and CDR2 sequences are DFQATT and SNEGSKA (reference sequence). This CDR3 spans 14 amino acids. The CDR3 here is CSADLTGVPDTQYF.

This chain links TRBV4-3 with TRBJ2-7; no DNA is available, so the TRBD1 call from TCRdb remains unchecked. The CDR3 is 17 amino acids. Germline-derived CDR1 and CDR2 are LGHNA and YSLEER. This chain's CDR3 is CASSQAAFLADRGEQYF.

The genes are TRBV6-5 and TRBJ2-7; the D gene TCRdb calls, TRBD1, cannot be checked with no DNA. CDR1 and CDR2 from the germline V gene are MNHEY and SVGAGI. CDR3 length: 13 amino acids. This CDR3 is CASGAGGVWEQYF.

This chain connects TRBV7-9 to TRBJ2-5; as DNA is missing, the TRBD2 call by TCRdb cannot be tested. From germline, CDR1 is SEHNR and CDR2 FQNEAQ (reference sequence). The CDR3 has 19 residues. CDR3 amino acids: CASFLYKGLAGGPEETQYF.

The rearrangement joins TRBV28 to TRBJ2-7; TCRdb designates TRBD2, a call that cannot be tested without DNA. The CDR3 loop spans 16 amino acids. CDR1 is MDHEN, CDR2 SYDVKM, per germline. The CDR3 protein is CASSPRSGLGTYEQYF. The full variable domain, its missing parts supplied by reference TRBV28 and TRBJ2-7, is DVKVTQSSRYLVKRTGEKVFLECVQDMDHENMFWYRQDPGLGLRLIYFSYDVKMKEKGDIPEGYSVSREKKERFSLILESASTNQTSMYLCASSPRSGLGTYEQYFGPGTRLTVT.

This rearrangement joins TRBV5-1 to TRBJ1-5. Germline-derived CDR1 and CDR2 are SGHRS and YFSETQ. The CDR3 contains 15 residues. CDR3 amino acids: CASSLMGNSNQPQHF.

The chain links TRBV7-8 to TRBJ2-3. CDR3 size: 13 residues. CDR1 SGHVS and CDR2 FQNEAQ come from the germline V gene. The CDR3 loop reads CASSRITTDTQYF.

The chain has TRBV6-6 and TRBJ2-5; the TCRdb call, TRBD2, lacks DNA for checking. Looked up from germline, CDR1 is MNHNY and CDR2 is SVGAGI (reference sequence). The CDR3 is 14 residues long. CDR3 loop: CASSYWGEQETQYF.

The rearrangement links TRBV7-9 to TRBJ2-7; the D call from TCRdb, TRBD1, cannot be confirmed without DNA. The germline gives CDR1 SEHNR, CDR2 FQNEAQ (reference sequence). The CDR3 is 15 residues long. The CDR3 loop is CASSFRDEGFYEQYF.

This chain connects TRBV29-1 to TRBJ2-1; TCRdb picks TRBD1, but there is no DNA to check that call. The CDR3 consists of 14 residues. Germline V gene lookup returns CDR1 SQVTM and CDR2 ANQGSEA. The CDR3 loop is CSVGDYLGTGGLFF.

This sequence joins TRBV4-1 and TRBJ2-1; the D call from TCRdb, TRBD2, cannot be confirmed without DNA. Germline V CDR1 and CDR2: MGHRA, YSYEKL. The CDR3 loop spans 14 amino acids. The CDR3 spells CASSQVKWRDEQFF.

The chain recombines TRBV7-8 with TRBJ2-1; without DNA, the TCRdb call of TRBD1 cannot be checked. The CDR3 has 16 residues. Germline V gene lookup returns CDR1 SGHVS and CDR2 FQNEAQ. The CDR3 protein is CASSSTTGHSYNEQFF. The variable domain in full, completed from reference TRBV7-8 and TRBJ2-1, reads GAGVSQSPRYKVAKRGQDVALRCDPISGHVSLFWYQQALGQGPEFLTYFQNEAQLDKSGLPSDRFFAERPEGSVSTLKIQRTQQEDSAVYLCASSSTTGHSYNEQFFGPGTRLTVL.

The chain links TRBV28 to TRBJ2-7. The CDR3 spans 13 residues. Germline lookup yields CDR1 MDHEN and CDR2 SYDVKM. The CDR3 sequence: CASSLSFRSEQYF. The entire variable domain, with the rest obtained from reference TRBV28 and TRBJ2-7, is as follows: DVKVTQSSRYLVKRTGEKVFLECVQDMDHENMFWYRQDPGLGLRLIYFSYDVKMKEKGDIPEGYSVSREKKERFSLILESASTNQTSMYLCASSLSFRSEQYFGPGTRLTVT.

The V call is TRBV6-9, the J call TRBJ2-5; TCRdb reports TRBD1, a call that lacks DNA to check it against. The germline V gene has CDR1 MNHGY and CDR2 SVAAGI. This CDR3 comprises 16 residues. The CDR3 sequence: CASSYPPKFYEETQYF.

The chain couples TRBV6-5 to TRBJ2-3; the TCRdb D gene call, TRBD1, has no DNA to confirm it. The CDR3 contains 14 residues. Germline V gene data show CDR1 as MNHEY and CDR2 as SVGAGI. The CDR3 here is CAKKPAGGGDTQYF.

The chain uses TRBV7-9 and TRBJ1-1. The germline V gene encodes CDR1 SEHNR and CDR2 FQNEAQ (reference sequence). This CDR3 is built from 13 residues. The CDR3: CASSFEDNTEAFF.

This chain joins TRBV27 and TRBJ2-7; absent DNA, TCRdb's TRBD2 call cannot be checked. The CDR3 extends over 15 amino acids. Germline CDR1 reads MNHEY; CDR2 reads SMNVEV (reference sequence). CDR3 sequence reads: CASSLMGGSIYEQYF.

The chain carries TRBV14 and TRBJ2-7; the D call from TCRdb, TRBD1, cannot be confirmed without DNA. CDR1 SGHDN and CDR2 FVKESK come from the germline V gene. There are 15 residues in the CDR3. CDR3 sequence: CASSPGGGGFYEQYF.

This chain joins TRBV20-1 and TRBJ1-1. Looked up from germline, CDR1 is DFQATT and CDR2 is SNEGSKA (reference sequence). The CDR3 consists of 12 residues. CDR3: CSAKVSDTEAFF.